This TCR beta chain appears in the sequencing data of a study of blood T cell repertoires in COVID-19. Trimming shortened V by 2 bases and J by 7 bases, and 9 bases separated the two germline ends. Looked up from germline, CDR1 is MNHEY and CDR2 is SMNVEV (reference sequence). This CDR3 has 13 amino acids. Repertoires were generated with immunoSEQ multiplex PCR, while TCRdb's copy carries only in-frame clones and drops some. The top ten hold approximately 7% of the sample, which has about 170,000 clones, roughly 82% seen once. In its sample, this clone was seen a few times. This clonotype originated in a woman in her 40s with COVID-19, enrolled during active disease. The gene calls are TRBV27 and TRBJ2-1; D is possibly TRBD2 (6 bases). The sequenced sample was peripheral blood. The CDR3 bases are TGTGCCAGCAGTTTAAATCGGGGGAATGAGCAGTTCTTC. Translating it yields CASSLNRGNEQFF.